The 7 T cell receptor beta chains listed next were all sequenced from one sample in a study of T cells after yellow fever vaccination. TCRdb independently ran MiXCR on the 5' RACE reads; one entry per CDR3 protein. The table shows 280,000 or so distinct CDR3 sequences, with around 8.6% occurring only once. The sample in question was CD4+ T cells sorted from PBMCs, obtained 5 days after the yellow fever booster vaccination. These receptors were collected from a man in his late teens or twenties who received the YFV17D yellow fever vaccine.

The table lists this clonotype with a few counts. The CDR3 DNA reads TGTGCCAGCAGCTTTGGTCACACTGAAGCTTTCTTT. Its protein product is CASSFGHTEAFF. This chain connects TRBV7-9 to TRBJ1-1; unclear D gene. Germline CDR1 SEHNR, CDR2 FQNEAQ (reference sequence). Trimming took off 3 bases at V and 3 bases at J, with 5 bases between the two ends. The CDR3 has 12 amino acids.

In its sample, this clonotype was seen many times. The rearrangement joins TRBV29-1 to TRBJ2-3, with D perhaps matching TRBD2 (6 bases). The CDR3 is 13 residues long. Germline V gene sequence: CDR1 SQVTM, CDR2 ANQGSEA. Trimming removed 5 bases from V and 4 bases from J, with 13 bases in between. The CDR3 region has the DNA TGCAGCGTTCTTGCGGGGCGGGCAGATACGCAGTATTTT. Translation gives CSVLAGRADTQYF.

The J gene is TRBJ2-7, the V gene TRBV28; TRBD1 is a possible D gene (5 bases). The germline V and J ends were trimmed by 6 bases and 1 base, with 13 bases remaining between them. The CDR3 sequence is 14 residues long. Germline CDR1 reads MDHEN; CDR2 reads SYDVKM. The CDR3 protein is CASSRQPLSYEQYV. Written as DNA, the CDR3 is TGTGCCAGCAGCAGACAGCCTCTATCCTACGAGCAGTACGTC.

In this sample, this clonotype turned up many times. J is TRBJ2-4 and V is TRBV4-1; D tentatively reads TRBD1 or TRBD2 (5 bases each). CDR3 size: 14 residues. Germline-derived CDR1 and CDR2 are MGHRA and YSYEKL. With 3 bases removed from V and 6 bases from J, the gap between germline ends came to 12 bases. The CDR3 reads CASSQPGTGNIQYF. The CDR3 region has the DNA TGCGCCAGCAGCCAGCCAGGGACGGGAAACATTCAGTACTTC.

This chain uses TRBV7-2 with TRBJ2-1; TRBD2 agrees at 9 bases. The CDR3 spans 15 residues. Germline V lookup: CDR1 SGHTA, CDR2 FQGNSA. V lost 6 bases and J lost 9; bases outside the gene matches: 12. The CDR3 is CASSEAGGSRSEQFF. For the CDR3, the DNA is TGTGCCAGCAGTGAAGCGGGGGGATCCCGAAGTGAGCAGTTCTTC. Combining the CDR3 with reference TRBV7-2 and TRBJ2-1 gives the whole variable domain GAGVSQSPSNKVTEKGKDVELRCDPISGHTALYWYRQSLGQGLEFLIYFQGNSAPDKSGLPSDRFSAERTGGSVSTLTIQRTQQEDSAVYLCASSEAGGSRSEQFFGPGTRLTVL.

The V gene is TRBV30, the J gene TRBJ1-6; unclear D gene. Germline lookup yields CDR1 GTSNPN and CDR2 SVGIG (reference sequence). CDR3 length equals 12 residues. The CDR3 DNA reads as TGTGCTTCCGGAACAGATAATTCACCCCTCCACTTT. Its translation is CASGTDNSPLHF. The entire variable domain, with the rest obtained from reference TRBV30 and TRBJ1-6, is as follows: SQTIHQWPATLVQPVGSPLSLECTVEGTSNPNLYWYRQAAGRGLQLLFYSVGIGQISSEVPQNLSASRPQDRQFILSSKKLLLSDSGFYLCASGTDNSPLHFGNGTRLTVT.

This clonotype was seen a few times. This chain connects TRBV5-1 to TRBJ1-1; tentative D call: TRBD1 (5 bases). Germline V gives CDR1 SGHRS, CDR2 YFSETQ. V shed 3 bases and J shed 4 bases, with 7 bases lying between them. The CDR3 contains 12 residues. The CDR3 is CASSWGRTEAFF. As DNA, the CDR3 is TGCGCCAGCAGCTGGGGACGCACTGAAGCTTTCTTT.